These T cell receptor beta chains were read from a single sample in a study of blood T cell repertoires in COVID-19. The assay was immunoSEQ multiplex PCR, and TCRdb's table has in-frame clones only and misses some. The sample shows some 170,000 clones, about 81% of them seen only once. Sequencing was performed on peripheral blood. The source of these receptors is a human donor in a cohort sampled during active COVID-19. Each CDR3 is given with its conserved first and last residue. D genes are given only for firm matches. Rows may omit the clone size; those that give it use once, few, many or a size class.

j_call	clone_size	d_call	v_call	cdr3_aa	cdr3_nt
TRBJ2-7	few	.	TRBV2	CSQGLASYEQYF	TGTTCCCAGGGTCTGGCCTCCTACGAGCAGTACTTC
TRBJ2-6	.	TRBD1	TRBV7-2	CALGQGISGANVLTF	TGTGCCCTCGGACAGGGGATCTCTGGGGCCAACGTCCTGACTTTC
TRBJ1-1	.	.	TRBV30	CAASGANTEAFF	TGTGCCGCGTCTGGGGCGAACACTGAAGCTTTCTTT
TRBJ2-2	.	TRBD1	TRBV11-3	CASSPTSWDRKLTGELFF	TGTGCCAGCAGCCCAACGTCTTGGGACAGAAAACTTACCGGGGAGCTGTTTTTT
TRBJ1-4	.	TRBD1	TRBV2	CATRDSYNEKLFF	TGTGCCACTCGGGACAGTTATAATGAAAAACTGTTTTTT
TRBJ2-7	.	.	TRBV5-1	CASSLLSTGTYEQYF	TGCGCCAGCAGCTTGCTTTCGACAGGCACCTACGAGCAGTACTTC
TRBJ2-1	.	TRBD2	TRBV24-1	CATSDPGLAGRHEQFF	TGTGCCACCAGTGACCCTGGACTAGCGGGAAGGCATGAGCAGTTCTTC
TRBJ2-5	once	TRBD1	TRBV6-2/TRBV6-3	CASSYTGTGEETQYF	TGTGCCAGCAGTTACACCGGGACAGGGGAAGAGACCCAGTACTTC
TRBJ1-1	.	.	TRBV19	CASTQGGARTEAFF	TGTGCCAGTACCCAAGGGGGGGCGCGAACTGAAGCTTTCTTT
TRBJ1-6	.	.	TRBV6-2/TRBV6-3	CASSYPVGRRGNSPLHF	TGTGCCAGCAGTTACCCAGTCGGCAGAAGAGGTAATTCACCCCTCCACTTT
TRBJ1-6	.	.	TRBV11-3	CASNATQTSGSYNSPLHF	TGTGCCAGCAACGCGACTCAGACTTCTGGGTCCTATAATTCACCCCTCCACTTT
TRBJ1-4	.	.	TRBV7-2	CASSLPLNRVSREKLFF	TGTGCCAGCAGCTTGCCCCTCAACAGGGTTTCTAGGGAAAAACTGTTTTTT
TRBJ1-2	few	TRBD1	TRBV5-6	CASGGTAGHSGYTF	TGTGCCAGCGGAGGGACAGCGGGTCATTCTGGCTACACCTTC
TRBJ2-1	.	TRBD1	TRBV18	CASSPRTGGDEQFF	TGTGCCAGCTCACCCAGGACAGGGGGCGATGAGCAGTTCTTC
TRBJ2-3	.	.	TRBV6-5	CASSSPRLSDTQYF	TGTGCCAGCAGTTCTCCTAGATTATCAGATACGCAGTATTTT
TRBJ2-2	.	.	TRBV7-7	CASSSGLANTGELFF	TGTGCCAGCAGCTCGGGACTTGCGAACACCGGGGAGCTGTTTTTT
TRBJ1-2	.	.	TRBV7-9	CASSLLGPNYGYTF	TGTGCCAGCAGCCTCCTGGGGCCTAACTATGGCTACACCTTC
TRBJ2-7	.	.	TRBV28	CASSLTGLGYEQYF	TGTGCCAGCAGTTTGACAGGCTTGGGGTACGAGCAGTACTTC
TRBJ1-5	.	TRBD1	TRBV6-6	CASSRGRNRGIWQPQHF	TGTGCCAGCAGCCGAGGTCGAAACAGGGGTATTTGGCAGCCCCAGCATTTT
TRBJ1-5	few	TRBD1	TRBV6-5	CASSLQGGSNQPQHF	TGTGCCAGCAGTTTACAGGGGGGCTCCAATCAGCCCCAGCATTTT
TRBJ1-1	.	.	TRBV7-6	CASSLVSLLNTEAFF	TGTGCCAGCAGCTTAGTGAGCTTGCTGAACACTGAAGCTTTCTTT
TRBJ1-1	.	.	TRBV9	CASSPRIADEAFF	TGTGCCAGCAGCCCGCGTATAGCTGACGAAGCTTTCTTT
TRBJ2-7	.	TRBD1	TRBV3-1/TRBV3-2	CASSASVGQGRYEQYF	TGTGCCAGCAGTGCCAGTGTGGGACAGGGCCGCTACGAGCAGTACTTC
TRBJ1-2	few	.	TRBV12-3/TRBV12-4	CASSFSYRYTF	TGTGCCAGCAGTTTCAGTTACCGCTACACCTTC
TRBJ2-7	.	.	TRBV19	CASSVGESSYEQYF	TGTGCCAGTAGTGTCGGGGAAAGCTCCTACGAGCAGTACTTC
TRBJ1-4	.	TRBD1	TRBV5-4	CASSWDRDREKLFF	TGTGCCAGCAGCTGGGACAGGGACCGCGAAAAACTGTTTTTT
TRBJ1-1	.	.	TRBV5-1	CASSLARVETEAFF	TGCGCCAGCAGCTTGGCCCGGGTGGAGACTGAAGCTTTCTTT
TRBJ2-2	.	TRBD1	TRBV6-5	CASRDRAPNTGELFF	TGTGCCAGCAGAGACAGGGCGCCCAACACCGGGGAGCTGTTTTTT
TRBJ1-6	.	.	TRBV19	CASSKGRVDRNSPLHF	TGTGCCAGTAGTAAGGGCAGGGTAGATCGAAATTCACCCCTCCACTTT
TRBJ1-3	.	.	TRBV10-3	CAISESKHSGNTIYF	TGTGCCATCAGTGAGTCTAAGCACTCTGGAAACACCATATATTTT
TRBJ2-1	.	TRBD1	TRBV7-7	CASSFFLSRGYNNEQFF	TGTGCTAGCAGCTTTTTTCTCTCCAGGGGGTACAACAATGAGCAGTTCTTC
TRBJ2-1	.	TRBD2	TRBV27	CASSFGGRGDEQFF	TGTGCCAGCAGTTTCGGGGGGAGGGGCGATGAGCAGTTCTTC
TRBJ1-2	few	.	TRBV11-2	CASSFGTSNGYTF	TGTGCCAGCAGCTTTGGGACAAGTAATGGCTACACCTTC
TRBJ2-5	.	TRBD1	TRBV7-2	CASSLSGGTETQYF	TGTGCCAGCAGCTTATCAGGGGGCACGGAGACCCAGTACTTC
TRBJ1-1	few	TRBD1	TRBV7-9	CASSPIKGGNTEAFF	TGTGCCAGCAGCCCTATCAAAGGGGGCAACACTGAAGCTTTCTTT
TRBJ1-2	.	.	TRBV27	CASRHSGETYGYTF	TGTGCCAGCAGACATTCCGGGGAGACCTATGGCTACACCTTC
TRBJ1-5	once	TRBD1	TRBV10-3	CAIRPGQGGDQPQHF	TGTGCCATCAGGCCGGGACAGGGGGGGGACCAGCCCCAGCATTTT
TRBJ1-5	.	.	TRBV3-1/TRBV3-2	CASSRTGQPQHF	TGTGCCAGCAGCCGTACGGGTCAGCCCCAGCATTTT
TRBJ2-7	.	TRBD1	TRBV2	CASSINRGPYEQYF	TGTGCCAGCAGTATAAACAGGGGCCCCTACGAGCAGTACTTC
TRBJ2-3	.	.	TRBV5-4	CASSLGTFGADTQYF	TGTGCCAGCAGTCTTGGGACTTTCGGCGCAGATACGCAGTATTTT
TRBJ2-1	.	.	TRBV30	CAWNLRNEQFF	TGTGCCTGGAACCTTAGAAACGAGCAGTTCTTC
TRBJ2-5	.	TRBD1	TRBV2	CASSEDTLQGSETQYF	TGTGCCAGCAGCGAAGATACTTTACAGGGGTCGGAGACCCAGTACTTC
TRBJ1-4	.	.	TRBV7-2	CASSLGALNEKLFF	TGTGCCAGCAGCTTAGGGGCACTTAATGAAAAACTGTTTTTT
TRBJ2-4	once	.	TRBV18	CASSPTEQVAKNIQYF	TGTGCCAGCTCACCAACCGAACAAGTGGCCAAAAACATTCAGTACTTC
TRBJ1-1	.	.	TRBV5-4	CASSLGQREEAFF	TGTGCCAGCAGCTTGGGACAGCGAGAGGAAGCTTTCTTT
TRBJ2-7	.	.	TRBV12-1	CASSSRTSGSYEQYF	TGTGCCAGCAGCTCTCGGACTAGCGGGAGCTACGAGCAGTACTTC
TRBJ2-5	.	.	TRBV11-3	CASSLVELEETQYF	TGTGCCAGCAGCTTAGTCGAGCTGGAAGAGACCCAGTACTTC